What follows is one T cell receptor beta chain and its context. These data belong to a study of blood T cell repertoires in COVID-19. The CDR3 is 16 residues long. J was trimmed by 9 bases and V by 4 bases; bases with no gene match: 8. Germline CDR1 and CDR2: SGHRS and YFSETQ. The repertoire was sequenced with immunoSEQ multiplex PCR; TCRdb's copy has only in-frame clones and lacks some. The sample holds about 93,000 clones, roughly 80% seen once. The clonotype comes from a human donor in a cohort sampled during active COVID-19. Material for sequencing was peripheral blood. This rearrangement joins TRBV5-1 to TRBJ2-1, with TRBD2 matching 15 bases. The CDR3 DNA sequence: TGCGCCAGCAGCGCCGGGACTAGCGGGAGGATTAGTGAGCAGTTCTTC. It encodes CASSAGTSGRISEQFF.